Listed below are T cell receptor beta chains from one sample, sequenced in a study of T cells after yellow fever vaccination. From the 5' RACE reads, TCRdb called clonotypes with MiXCR, one entry per CDR3 protein. The sample holds some 240,000 distinct CDR3 sequences, about 5.2% seen once. The sample was CD4+ T cells sorted from PBMCs, taken on the day of the yellow fever booster vaccination. The source of these receptors is a man younger than 30 who received the YFV17D yellow fever vaccine. Each CDR3 is given with its conserved first and last residue. A D gene is named only where the DNA matches it firmly. Clone size is shown for a subset of rows, as once, few, many or a class of expanded clone.

D gene: NA
V gene: TRBV5-1
J gene: TRBJ2-3
clone size: NA
CDR3 protein: CASSTYSDTQYF
CDR3 DNA: TGCGCCAGCAGCACCTATTCGGATACGCAGTATTTT

D gene: NA
V gene: TRBV12-3/TRBV12-4
J gene: TRBJ2-2
clone size: many
CDR3 protein: CASKKTGPNTGELFF
CDR3 DNA: TGTGCCAGCAAAAAGACAGGACCGAACACCGGGGAGCTGTTTTTT

D gene: TRBD1
V gene: TRBV7-9
J gene: TRBJ1-2
clone size: NA
CDR3 protein: CAGDREHYGYTF
CDR3 DNA: TGTGCCGGCGACAGGGAACACTATGGCTACACCTTC

D gene: NA
V gene: TRBV30
J gene: TRBJ1-1
clone size: NA
CDR3 protein: CAWTATSGVPNTEAFF
CDR3 DNA: TGTGCCTGGACCGCCACCTCGGGGGTTCCGAACACTGAAGCTTTCTTT

D gene: TRBD2
V gene: TRBV7-2
J gene: TRBJ2-2
clone size: few
CDR3 protein: CASSLPGLAGGRTGELFF
CDR3 DNA: TGTGCCAGCAGCTTACCGGGACTAGCGGGGGGGCGAACCGGGGAGCTGTTTTTT

D gene: TRBD1
V gene: TRBV11-2
J gene: TRBJ1-2
clone size: few
CDR3 protein: CASSLDRQGVHGYTF
CDR3 DNA: TGTGCCAGCAGCTTAGATAGACAGGGGGTTCATGGCTACACCTTC

D gene: NA
V gene: TRBV4-2
J gene: TRBJ1-1
clone size: NA
CDR3 protein: CASSQVRTEAFF
CDR3 DNA: TGTGCCAGCAGCCAAGTGAGGACTGAAGCTTTCTTT

D gene: TRBD2
V gene: TRBV5-1
J gene: TRBJ2-7
clone size: few
CDR3 protein: CASSREGKGVYEQYF
CDR3 DNA: TGCGCCAGCAGCCGGGAGGGAAAGGGGGTCTACGAGCAGTACTTC

D gene: NA
V gene: TRBV20-1
J gene: TRBJ1-1
clone size: NA
CDR3 protein: CSARGPAGPEAFF
CDR3 DNA: TGCAGTGCTAGAGGGCCCGCCGGACCTGAAGCTTTCTTT

D gene: TRBD1
V gene: TRBV7-2
J gene: TRBJ2-3
clone size: NA
CDR3 protein: CASSFRWSGGWGDTQYF
CDR3 DNA: TGTGCCAGCAGCTTCAGGTGGTCAGGGGGCTGGGGAGATACGCAGTATTTT

D gene: NA
V gene: TRBV7-9
J gene: TRBJ2-7
clone size: many
CDR3 protein: CASSVQTGFSYEQYF
CDR3 DNA: TGTGCCAGCAGCGTCCAGACTGGATTCTCCTACGAGCAGTACTTC

D gene: TRBD1
V gene: TRBV19
J gene: TRBJ1-6
clone size: NA
CDR3 protein: CASSMSRGLNSPLHF
CDR3 DNA: TGTGCCAGTAGTATGAGCAGGGGGCTTAATTCACCCCTCCACTTT

D gene: TRBD1
V gene: TRBV11-3
J gene: TRBJ2-2
clone size: few
CDR3 protein: CASSLDLWGTAPGELFF
CDR3 DNA: TGTGCCAGCAGCTTAGATCTGTGGGGGACAGCCCCCGGGGAGCTGTTTTTT

D gene: TRBD2
V gene: TRBV5-4
J gene: TRBJ2-5
clone size: many
CDR3 protein: CASSKKKDTSGVQETQYF
CDR3 DNA: TGTGCCAGCAGCAAAAAAAAAGATACTAGCGGGGTCCAAGAGACCCAGTACTTC

D gene: NA
V gene: TRBV5-4
J gene: TRBJ2-3
clone size: few
CDR3 protein: CASSLGGSYTDTQYF
CDR3 DNA: TGTGCCAGCAGCTTGGGGGGGTCCTACACAGATACGCAGTATTTT

D gene: TRBD1
V gene: TRBV23-1
J gene: TRBJ1-5
clone size: few
CDR3 protein: CASRGFLRGHSNQPQHF
CDR3 DNA: TGCGCCAGCAGGGGCTTCCTCAGGGGGCATAGCAATCAGCCCCAGCATTTT

D gene: TRBD2
V gene: TRBV7-9
J gene: TRBJ2-1
clone size: NA
CDR3 protein: CASSPPKLAGAYNEQFF
CDR3 DNA: TGTGCCAGCAGCCCTCCAAAGCTAGCGGGAGCATACAATGAGCAGTTCTTC

D gene: NA
V gene: TRBV15
J gene: TRBJ1-1
clone size: NA
CDR3 protein: CATSRNTENTEAFF
CDR3 DNA: TGTGCCACCAGCAGAAACACGGAGAACACTGAAGCTTTCTTT